The 8 T cell receptor beta chains listed next were all sequenced from one sample in a study of shared clonotypes between healthy human individuals. Libraries were prepared by immunoSEQ multiplex PCR; TCRdb keeps only in-frame clonotypes and omits some of them. The table shows approximately 1,000,000 clones, with 70% to 80% occurring only once. The material sequenced was memory CD4+ T cells from PBMCs. Subset meaning: CD45RA-negative fraction. The receptor set was obtained from a man in his late teens or twenties in good health. Some clones in this sample may be carry-over from other donors' samples.

The V and J genes are TRBV10-3 and TRBJ1-1; D call uncertain. This CDR3 spans 13 amino acids. Germline CDR1 ENHRY, CDR2 SYGVKD. The germline V and J ends were trimmed by 2 bases and 7 bases, with 11 bases remaining between them. Here the CDR3 DNA reads TGTGCCATCAGTGAGACGAAAAATGATGAAGCTTTCTTT. Encoded protein: CAISETKNDEAFF.

This clone appeared once. The rearrangement joins TRBV29-1 to TRBJ2-7, with 9 bases aligning to TRBD1. The CDR3 sequence is 14 residues long. V lost 4 bases and J lost 3; bases outside the gene matches: 7. The germline V gene has CDR1 SQVTM and CDR2 ANQGSEA. The DNA of the CDR3 is TGCAGCGTTGGTTCCGGGACAGGGAACTACGAGCAGTACTTC. Its translation is CSVGSGTGNYEQYF.

The genes are TRBV28 and TRBJ2-2; D is perhaps TRBD1 (5 bases). Trimming removed 5 bases at V and 4 bases at J, with 17 bases between. CDR3 size: 16 residues. Germline loops: CDR1 MDHEN, CDR2 SYDVKM. The CDR3 DNA sequence: TGTGCCAGCAGTACGGTAGGGGCGCCGATCACCGGGGAGCTGTTTTTT. It specifies CASSTVGAPITGELFF.

The chain uses TRBV5-1 and TRBJ2-7; TRBD1 agrees at 7 bases. V gave up 4 bases and J gave up 6 bases; unmatched junction bases: 4. CDR3 length: 12 residues. From germline, CDR1 is SGHRS and CDR2 YFSETQ. CDR3 sequence (DNA): TGCGCCAGCAGCACGGACAGGTTCGAGCAGTACTTC. Its protein product is CASSTDRFEQYF. The full variable domain, its missing parts supplied by reference TRBV5-1 and TRBJ2-7, is KAGVTQTPRYLIKTRGQQVTLSCSPISGHRSVSWYQQTPGQGLQFLFEYFSETQRNKGNFPGRFSGRQFSNSRSEMNVSTLELGDSALYLCASSTDRFEQYFGPGTRLTVT.

This sequence joins TRBV5-1 and TRBJ2-2, with 9 nucleotides matching TRBD2. The CDR3 is made up of 20 amino acids. The germline V gene has CDR1 SGHRS and CDR2 YFSETQ. The ends lost 4 bases at V and 4 bases at J; junction bases unmatched: 20. As DNA, the CDR3 is TGCGCCAGCAGCAAAAAACCCTCAACCCCTAGCGGGACGGGCACCGGGGAGCTGTTTTTT. As protein: CASSKKPSTPSGTGTGELFF.

The sample holds a few counts of this clone. The chain uses TRBV7-9 and TRBJ2-5, with 7 bases lining up with TRBD2. With V trimmed by 5 bases and J by 4 bases, 10 bases remained unmatched. This CDR3 is built from 15 residues. Germline values: CDR1 SEHNR, CDR2 FQNEAQ (reference sequence). The CDR3 protein is CASSPGATGGETQYF. The CDR3 bases are TGTGCCAGCAGCCCTGGGGCCACGGGAGGAGAGACCCAGTACTTC.

The rearrangement links TRBV5-1 to TRBJ2-6; D remains ambiguous. Germline V gives CDR1 SGHRS, CDR2 YFSETQ. Trimming stripped 2 bases from V and 0 bases from J, with 21 bases between. CDR3 length: 20 amino acids. The CDR3 region is CASSFRPLGLTLSGANVLTF. The DNA for the CDR3 is TGCGCCAGCAGCTTTCGGCCGCTAGGCCTCACTCTCTCTGGGGCCAACGTCCTGACTTTC.

V and J are TRBV6-6 and TRBJ2-7; 8 nucleotides agree with TRBD1. The length of the CDR3 is 13 residues. CDR1 and CDR2 (germline): MNHNY, SVGAGI (reference sequence). J was trimmed by 6 bases and V by 6 bases; bases with no gene match: 7. In DNA, the CDR3 is TGTGCCAGCAGGGACAGGGCCGGCGGCGAGCAGTACTTC. Translated: CASRDRAGGEQYF.